The rows below give T cell receptor beta chains drawn from one sample of a study of blood T cells in healthy people across ages. Each CDR3 protein is one row after TCRdb ran MiXCR on the 5' RACE reads. Of over 550,000 distinct CDR3 sequences listed, around 31% are singletons. Source material: blood. These receptors originate from a woman older than 75 in good health. Both conserved end residues are part of each CDR3. A D gene is named only where the DNA matches it firmly. Expanded clones get a size class; other rows say once, few or many, or leave the size out.

len: 14; v_gene: TRBV15; j_gene: TRBJ1-6; abundance: few; d_gene: TRBD1; CDR3nt: TGTGCCACTGGGACAGCTAACTATAATTCACCCCTCCACTTT; CDR3aa: CATGTANYNSPLHF
len: 14; v_gene: TRBV6-6; j_gene: TRBJ1-1; abundance: many; d_gene: TRBD1; CDR3nt: TGTGCCAGCAGAGACACAGGGGTTAACACTGAAGCTTTCTTT; CDR3aa: CASRDTGVNTEAFF
len: 17; v_gene: TRBV12-3/TRBV12-4; j_gene: TRBJ1-2; abundance: many; d_gene: TRBD1; CDR3nt: TGTGCCAGCAGACCCAGGGGGCGATTCCAGGGTGACTATGGCTACACCTTC; CDR3aa: CASRPRGRFQGDYGYTF
len: 13; v_gene: TRBV5-6; j_gene: TRBJ2-3; abundance: many; d_gene: .; CDR3nt: TGTGCCAGCAGCCGTTGGATAACAAATACGCAGTATTTT; CDR3aa: CASSRWITNTQYF
len: 15; v_gene: TRBV4-2; j_gene: TRBJ1-1; abundance: once; d_gene: TRBD1; CDR3nt: TGTGCCAGCAGCGAAGGGACAGGAATGAACACTGAAGCTTTCTTT; CDR3aa: CASSEGTGMNTEAFF
len: 16; v_gene: TRBV3-1; j_gene: TRBJ1-6; abundance: many; d_gene: TRBD1; CDR3nt: TGTGCCAGCAGCCCCCGGGACAGGCCAACCAATTCACCCCTCCACTTT; CDR3aa: CASSPRDRPTNSPLHF
len: 14; v_gene: TRBV5-1; j_gene: TRBJ1-5; abundance: .; d_gene: .; CDR3nt: TGCGCCAGCAGCAGAACAGGCTTCAATCAGCCCCAGCATTTT; CDR3aa: CASSRTGFNQPQHF
len: 15; v_gene: TRBV30; j_gene: TRBJ2-3; abundance: few; d_gene: .; CDR3nt: TGTGCCTGGAGTGGGGTAGCGGCTAGCACAGATACGCAGTATTTT; CDR3aa: CAWSGVAASTDTQYF
len: 14; v_gene: TRBV4-1; j_gene: TRBJ2-5; abundance: .; d_gene: TRBD1; CDR3nt: TGCGCCAGCAGCCCAGCGACAGGGGAAGAGACCCAGTACTTC; CDR3aa: CASSPATGEETQYF
len: 16; v_gene: TRBV6-1; j_gene: TRBJ1-5; abundance: .; d_gene: .; CDR3nt: TGTGCCAGCAGTGGTACAGGGAGGGGTAGCAATCAGCCCCAGCATTTT; CDR3aa: CASSGTGRGSNQPQHF
len: 15; v_gene: TRBV6-5; j_gene: TRBJ1-2; abundance: many; d_gene: TRBD1; CDR3nt: TGTGCCAGCAGTTACCAGGGGGGGACTAACTATGGCTACACCTTC; CDR3aa: CASSYQGGTNYGYTF
len: 14; v_gene: TRBV6-5; j_gene: TRBJ1-2; abundance: .; d_gene: TRBD1; CDR3nt: TGTGCCAGCAGTAGACTCCGACAGGGTCATGGCTACACCTTC; CDR3aa: CASSRLRQGHGYTF
len: 16; v_gene: TRBV7-2; j_gene: TRBJ2-5; abundance: .; d_gene: TRBD2; CDR3nt: TGTGCCAGCAGCCCTCCCCGGAGCGGGGGGGCCAATGAGCAGTACTTC; CDR3aa: CASSPPRSGGANEQYF
len: 14; v_gene: TRBV27; j_gene: TRBJ2-3; abundance: .; d_gene: .; CDR3nt: TGTGCCAGCAGCAAACTAGGAAGCACAGATACGCAGTATTTT; CDR3aa: CASSKLGSTDTQYF
len: 14; v_gene: TRBV12-3/TRBV12-4; j_gene: TRBJ2-1; abundance: .; d_gene: .; CDR3nt: TGTGCCAGCAGGGGGGGAGGTGACTACAATGAGCAGTTCTTC; CDR3aa: CASRGGGDYNEQFF
len: 15; v_gene: TRBV20-1; j_gene: TRBJ2-7; abundance: .; d_gene: TRBD1; CDR3nt: TGCAGTGTTTCCCCGGCCGGGACAGGGACCTACGAGCAGTACTTC; CDR3aa: CSVSPAGTGTYEQYF
len: 12; v_gene: TRBV20-1; j_gene: TRBJ2-5; abundance: many; d_gene: TRBD2; CDR3nt: TGCAGTGGTAGCGGGGGACAAGAGACCCAGTACTTC; CDR3aa: CSGSGGQETQYF
len: 16; v_gene: TRBV5-4; j_gene: TRBJ2-5; abundance: many; d_gene: TRBD2; CDR3nt: TGTGCCAGCAGCTTGGGTCCTAGCGGGCCTCAAGAGACCCAGTACTTC; CDR3aa: CASSLGPSGPQETQYF
len: 14; v_gene: TRBV5-6; j_gene: TRBJ2-3; abundance: .; d_gene: .; CDR3nt: TGTGCCAGCAGCTTGGATCAGGGGACGGGTACGCAGTATTTT; CDR3aa: CASSLDQGTGTQYF
len: 14; v_gene: TRBV2; j_gene: TRBJ2-5; abundance: many; d_gene: TRBD1; CDR3nt: TGTGCCAGCAGTGACTACAGGGGGAAAGAGACCCAGTACTTC; CDR3aa: CASSDYRGKETQYF
len: 17; v_gene: TRBV4-2; j_gene: TRBJ2-3; abundance: many; d_gene: TRBD2; CDR3nt: TGTGCCAGCAGCCAGGTAGCGGGGGGGACATACACAGATACGCAGTATTTT; CDR3aa: CASSQVAGGTYTDTQYF
len: 14; v_gene: TRBV20-1; j_gene: TRBJ1-2; abundance: .; d_gene: .; CDR3nt: TGCAGTGCTAGAGATCTTGGGGTCTGGTATGGCTACACCTTC; CDR3aa: CSARDLGVWYGYTF
len: 15; v_gene: TRBV20-1; j_gene: TRBJ2-2; abundance: .; d_gene: TRBD2; CDR3nt: TGCAGTGCTAAATGGACTAGCGGGGGATTCGGGGAGCTGTTTTTT; CDR3aa: CSAKWTSGGFGELFF
len: 16; v_gene: TRBV11-3; j_gene: TRBJ2-5; abundance: many; d_gene: TRBD2; CDR3nt: TGTGCCAGCAGCCAGCCATCCCCTAGCGGGGGGGAGACCCAGTACTTC; CDR3aa: CASSQPSPSGGETQYF
len: 15; v_gene: TRBV18; j_gene: TRBJ2-3; abundance: few; d_gene: .; CDR3nt: TGTGCCAGCTCACCACAGGGCTTTGGGGCAGATACGCAGTATTTT; CDR3aa: CASSPQGFGADTQYF
len: 14; v_gene: TRBV11-2; j_gene: TRBJ2-5; abundance: few; d_gene: .; CDR3nt: TGTGCCAGCTCCCCCGGTGGGAAGCAAGAGACCCAGTACTTC; CDR3aa: CASSPGGKQETQYF
len: 13; v_gene: TRBV19; j_gene: TRBJ1-2; abundance: .; d_gene: .; CDR3nt: TGTGCCAGTAGTATTACGGCAGGGAATGGCTACACCTTC; CDR3aa: CASSITAGNGYTF
len: 16; v_gene: TRBV20-1; j_gene: TRBJ1-1; abundance: .; d_gene: TRBD1; CDR3nt: TGCAGTGCTAGACATCGGGACAGGGTTCAGAGGACTGAAGCTTTCTTT; CDR3aa: CSARHRDRVQRTEAFF
len: 15; v_gene: TRBV2; j_gene: TRBJ1-5; abundance: few; d_gene: .; CDR3nt: TGTGCCAGCAGGGAGGGAGCCTATAGCAATCAGCCCCAGCATTTT; CDR3aa: CASREGAYSNQPQHF
len: 12; v_gene: TRBV29-1; j_gene: TRBJ2-5; abundance: .; d_gene: TRBD1; CDR3nt: TGCAGCGTCCCAGGGGGCGCGGAGACCCAGTACTTC; CDR3aa: CSVPGGAETQYF
len: 15; v_gene: TRBV20-1; j_gene: TRBJ2-1; abundance: many; d_gene: TRBD1; CDR3nt: TGCAGTGCTAGACCGGGACAGCTCTCCTACAATGAGCAGTTCTTC; CDR3aa: CSARPGQLSYNEQFF
len: 16; v_gene: TRBV9; j_gene: TRBJ2-1; abundance: many; d_gene: TRBD1; CDR3nt: TGTGCCAGCAGCGACCAACCCGGGACAGGGGAGAATGAGCAGTTCTTC; CDR3aa: CASSDQPGTGENEQFF
len: 12; v_gene: TRBV12-3/TRBV12-4; j_gene: TRBJ2-3; abundance: .; d_gene: .; CDR3nt: TGTGCCAGCAGAGTGCTAGCAGATGCGCAGTATTTT; CDR3aa: CASRVLADAQYF
len: 13; v_gene: TRBV7-2; j_gene: TRBJ2-2; abundance: .; d_gene: .; CDR3nt: TGTGCCAGCAGCTTCGACGTGATCGGGGAGCTGTTTTTT; CDR3aa: CASSFDVIGELFF
len: 17; v_gene: TRBV20-1; j_gene: TRBJ1-5; abundance: .; d_gene: TRBD1; CDR3nt: TGCAGTGCTGGACAGGGGGCGAGTCTGCCCGGCAATCAGCCCCAGCATTTT; CDR3aa: CSAGQGASLPGNQPQHF
len: 14; v_gene: TRBV5-1; j_gene: TRBJ2-7; abundance: many; d_gene: .; CDR3nt: TGCGCCAGCAGCTTGAAGACAGCGACCTCCGAGCAGTACTTC; CDR3aa: CASSLKTATSEQYF
len: 17; v_gene: TRBV20-1; j_gene: TRBJ1-2; abundance: many; d_gene: .; CDR3nt: TGCAGTGCTAGAGATCTAACAGGGAGCTCAGGCTCCTATGGCTACACCTTC; CDR3aa: CSARDLTGSSGSYGYTF
len: 18; v_gene: TRBV28; j_gene: TRBJ1-5; abundance: .; d_gene: TRBD1; CDR3nt: TGTGCCAGCAGTTTAGCCCGGATAGGGACAGATAACAATCAGCCCCAGCATTTT; CDR3aa: CASSLARIGTDNNQPQHF
len: 14; v_gene: TRBV20-1; j_gene: TRBJ2-7; abundance: .; d_gene: .; CDR3nt: TGCAGTGCAGCCATCGGGGGGCGCTTCTACGAGCAGTACTTC; CDR3aa: CSAAIGGRFYEQYF
len: 13; v_gene: TRBV5-1; j_gene: TRBJ2-2; abundance: few; d_gene: .; CDR3nt: TGCGCCAGCAGCCCAAGGACCAACGGGGAGCTGTTTTTT; CDR3aa: CASSPRTNGELFF
len: 15; v_gene: TRBV20-1; j_gene: TRBJ2-5; abundance: .; d_gene: TRBD2; CDR3nt: TGCAGTGCTAGCCCCACTAGCGGGAGGGGGGAGACCCAGTACTTC; CDR3aa: CSASPTSGRGETQYF
len: 13; v_gene: TRBV7-2; j_gene: TRBJ1-1; abundance: .; d_gene: TRBD1; CDR3nt: TGTGCCAGCAGCTTAAACAGGGGCAATGAAGCTTTCTTT; CDR3aa: CASSLNRGNEAFF
len: 15; v_gene: TRBV20-1; j_gene: TRBJ1-3; abundance: .; d_gene: TRBD1; CDR3nt: TGCAGTGTCCGGGACAGCTTTTACTCTGGAAACACCATATATTTT; CDR3aa: CSVRDSFYSGNTIYF
len: 14; v_gene: TRBV5-1; j_gene: TRBJ1-4; abundance: few; d_gene: .; CDR3nt: TGCGCCAGCAGCCCGGATGGGGTCGATGAAAAACTGTTTTTT; CDR3aa: CASSPDGVDEKLFF
len: 14; v_gene: TRBV7-2; j_gene: TRBJ1-1; abundance: few; d_gene: .; CDR3nt: TGTGCCAGCAGCTTAGGAGGGAGGTCAGTAGGCGCTTTCTTT; CDR3aa: CASSLGGRSVGAFF
len: 13; v_gene: TRBV2; j_gene: TRBJ1-1; abundance: .; d_gene: .; CDR3nt: TGTGCCAGCGGAGGGGGGCTCGGTTCTGAAGCTTTCTTT; CDR3aa: CASGGGLGSEAFF
len: 19; v_gene: TRBV12-3/TRBV12-4; j_gene: TRBJ1-4; abundance: many; d_gene: .; CDR3nt: TGTGCCAGCACCCGGAGGGGGGGCGCTTCCCGTTACGGGGGTGAAAAACTGTTTTTT; CDR3aa: CASTRRGGASRYGGEKLFF